This T cell receptor beta chain was recorded in a study of T cell responses to AZD1222 COVID-19 vaccine. General study results and limits: Baseline antibody screening turned up just six seropositive AZD1222 recipients. Repertoire samples came only from after the peak T cell response.

Trimming pared 4 bases from V and 4 bases from J, leaving 7 bases between. The CDR3 extends over 13 amino acids. The germline V gene has CDR1 KGHDR and CDR2 SFDVKD. A single count supports this clone. As yet, its antigen is unknown. Only in-frame clones appear in the TCRdb table, and some are missing; sequencing was by immunoSEQ multiplex PCR. Here the sample spans tens of thousands of clones, nearly 90% being singletons. The sample was peripheral blood, taken on day 0 of AZD1222 vaccination. The TCR comes from an adult in good health. The rearrangement uses TRBV24-1 and TRBJ2-1; either TRBD1 or TRBD2 may fit D (5 bases each). CDR3 residues: CATSEGRYNEQFF. The CDR3 nucleotides are TGTGCCACCAGTGAGGGACGGTACAATGAGCAGTTCTTC.